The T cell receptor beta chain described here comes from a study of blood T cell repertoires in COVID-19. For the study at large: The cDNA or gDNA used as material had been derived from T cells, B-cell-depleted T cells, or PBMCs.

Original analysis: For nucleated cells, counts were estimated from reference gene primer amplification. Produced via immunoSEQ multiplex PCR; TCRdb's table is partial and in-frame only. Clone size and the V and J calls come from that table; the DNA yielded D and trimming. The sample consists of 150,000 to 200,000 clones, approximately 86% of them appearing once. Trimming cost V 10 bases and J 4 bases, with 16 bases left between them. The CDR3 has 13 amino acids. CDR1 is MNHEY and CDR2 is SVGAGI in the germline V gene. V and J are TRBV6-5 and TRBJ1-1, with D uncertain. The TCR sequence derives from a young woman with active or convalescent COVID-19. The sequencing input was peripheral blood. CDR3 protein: CANDQTWSTEAFF. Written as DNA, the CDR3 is TGTGCCAACGATCAGACGTGGAGCACTGAAGCTTTCTTT.